This T cell receptor beta chain was documented in a study of blood T cell repertoires in COVID-19. Overall study context: T cells, B-cell-depleted T cells, or PBMCs supplied cDNA or gDNA.

Data came from immunoSEQ multiplex PCR; TCRdb stores just in-frame clones and leaves some out. The sample records about 220,000 clones, 83% being singletons. With V trimmed by 3 bases and J by 0 bases, 4 bases remained unmatched. Germline CDR1 is SEHNR and CDR2 is FQNEAQ (reference sequence). The CDR3 is 16 residues long. Individuals drawn from approximately 22 US areas were about 18 to 90 years old. Participants' reported clinical history set cohort assignment. Shortly before study entry, within 2 weeks, exposed participants had met a COVID-19 case. The chain employs TRBV7-9 and TRBJ1-1, with 10 bases lining up with TRBD1. This sequence originates from a woman aged 45-65 years who had been exposed to COVID-19. The specimen was PBMCs or T cells enriched from blood (not recorded which). The CDR3 DNA sequence: TGTGCCAGCAGCTTTCCGACAGGGGGCGTGAACACTGAAGCTTTCTTT. Amino acids: CASSFPTGGVNTEAFF.